This T cell receptor (beta chain) was identified in a study of shared clonotypes between healthy human individuals. Among the donors, all were Caucasian adults who lived in Nashville, Tennessee. Assay: immunoSEQ multiplex PCR; the TCRdb copy retains only in-frame clones and omits some. The table has 530,000 or so clones, about 79% seen once. The CDR3 has 15 residues. The ends lost 3 bases at V and 5 bases at J; junction bases unmatched: 4. Germline lookup yields CDR1 SGDLS and CDR2 YYNGEE. The source of this sequence is a woman between 40 and 55 years old in good health. Some clones in this sample may be carry-over from other donors' samples. Sequenced: PBMCs. The rearrangement uses TRBV9 and TRBJ2-2, with TRBD1 matching 10 bases. As DNA, the CDR3 is TGTGCCAGCAGCGACCGGGACAGGGGAACCGGGGAGCTGTTTTTT. Translated, it gives CASSDRDRGTGELFF.